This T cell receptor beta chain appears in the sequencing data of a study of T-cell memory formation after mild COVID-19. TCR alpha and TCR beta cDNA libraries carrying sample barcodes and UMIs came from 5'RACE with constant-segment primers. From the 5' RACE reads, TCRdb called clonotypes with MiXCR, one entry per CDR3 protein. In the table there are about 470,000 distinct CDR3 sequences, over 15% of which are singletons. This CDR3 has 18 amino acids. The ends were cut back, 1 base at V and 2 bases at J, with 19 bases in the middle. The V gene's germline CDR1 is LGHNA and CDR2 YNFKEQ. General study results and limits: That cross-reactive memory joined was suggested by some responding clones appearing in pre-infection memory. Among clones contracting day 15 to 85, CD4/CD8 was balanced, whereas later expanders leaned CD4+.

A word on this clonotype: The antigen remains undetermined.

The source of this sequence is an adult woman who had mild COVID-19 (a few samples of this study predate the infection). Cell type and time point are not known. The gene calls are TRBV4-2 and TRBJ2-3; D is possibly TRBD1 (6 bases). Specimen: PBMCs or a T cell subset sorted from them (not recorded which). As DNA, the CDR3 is TGTGCCAGCAGCCAAGGGGGCTCAGGGGCTTTTTACACAGATACGCAGTATTTT. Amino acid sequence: CASSQGGSGAFYTDTQYF.